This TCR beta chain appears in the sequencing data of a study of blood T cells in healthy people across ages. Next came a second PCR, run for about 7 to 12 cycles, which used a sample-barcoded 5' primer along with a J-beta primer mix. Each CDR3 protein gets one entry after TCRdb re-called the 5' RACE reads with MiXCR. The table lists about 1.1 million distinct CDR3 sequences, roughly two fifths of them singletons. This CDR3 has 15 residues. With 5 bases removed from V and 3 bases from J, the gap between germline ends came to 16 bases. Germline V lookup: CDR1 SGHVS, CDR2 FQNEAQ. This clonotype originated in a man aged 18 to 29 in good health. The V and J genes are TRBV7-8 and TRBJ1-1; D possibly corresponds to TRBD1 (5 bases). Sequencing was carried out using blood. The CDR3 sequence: CASSLLSQGDTEAFF. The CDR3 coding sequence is TGTGCCAGCAGCCTCCTCTCACAAGGGGACACTGAAGCTTTCTTT.